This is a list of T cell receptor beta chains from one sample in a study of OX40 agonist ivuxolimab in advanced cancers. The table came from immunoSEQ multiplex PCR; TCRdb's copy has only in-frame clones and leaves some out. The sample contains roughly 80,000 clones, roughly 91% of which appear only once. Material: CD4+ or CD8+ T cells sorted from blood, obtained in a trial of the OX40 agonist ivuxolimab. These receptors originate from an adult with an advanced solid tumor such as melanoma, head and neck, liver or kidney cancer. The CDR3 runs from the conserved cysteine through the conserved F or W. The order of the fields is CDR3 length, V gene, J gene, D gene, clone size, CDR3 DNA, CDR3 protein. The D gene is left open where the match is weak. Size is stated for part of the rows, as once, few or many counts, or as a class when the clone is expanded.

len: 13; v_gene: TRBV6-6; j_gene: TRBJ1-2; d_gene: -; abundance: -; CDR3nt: TGTGCCAGCAGTCCTGGACAGACCTATGGCTACACCTTC; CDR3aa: CASSPGQTYGYTF
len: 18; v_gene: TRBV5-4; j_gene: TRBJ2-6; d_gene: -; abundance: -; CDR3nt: TGTGCCAGCAGCCAAAGACAGAGGGAGGCCTCTGGGGCCAACGTCCTGACTTTC; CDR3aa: CASSQRQREASGANVLTF
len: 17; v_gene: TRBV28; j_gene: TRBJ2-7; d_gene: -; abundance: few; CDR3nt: TGTGCCAGCAGTTTATCACGACCGGAGGGTACTTCCTACGAGCAGTACTTC; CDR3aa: CASSLSRPEGTSYEQYF
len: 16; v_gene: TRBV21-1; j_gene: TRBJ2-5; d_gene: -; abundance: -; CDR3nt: TGTGCCAGCAGCCCGAGACCCGACAGGCCCCAAGAGACCCAGTACTTC; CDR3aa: CASSPRPDRPQETQYF
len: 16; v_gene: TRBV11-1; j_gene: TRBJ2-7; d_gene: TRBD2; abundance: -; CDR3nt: TGTGCCAGCAGCACAAGGGGTAGCGGGCGCTCCTACGAGCAGTACTTC; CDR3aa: CASSTRGSGRSYEQYF
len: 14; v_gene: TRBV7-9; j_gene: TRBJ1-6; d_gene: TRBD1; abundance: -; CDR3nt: TGTGCCAGCAGCTCGACAGGGCTGGATTCACCCCTCCACTTT; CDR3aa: CASSSTGLDSPLHF
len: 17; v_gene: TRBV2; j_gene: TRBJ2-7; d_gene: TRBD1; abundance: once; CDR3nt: TGTGCCAGCAGCTCGGACCTGAGGACAGGGGATATCTACGAGCAGTACTTC; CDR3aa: CASSSDLRTGDIYEQYF
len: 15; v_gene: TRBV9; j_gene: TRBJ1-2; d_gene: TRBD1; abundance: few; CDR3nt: TGTGCCAGCAGCGTAGGGACAGGGGAAGCAGGCGGCTACACCTTC; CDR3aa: CASSVGTGEAGGYTF
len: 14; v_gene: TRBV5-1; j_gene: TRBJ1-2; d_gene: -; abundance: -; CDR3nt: TGCGCCAGCAGCCCTACACAGATCCGCTATGGCTACACCTTC; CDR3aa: CASSPTQIRYGYTF
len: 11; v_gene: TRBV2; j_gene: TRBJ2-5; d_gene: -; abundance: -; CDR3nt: TGTGCCAGCAAGGCGGAAGAGACCCAGTACTTC; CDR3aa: CASKAEETQYF
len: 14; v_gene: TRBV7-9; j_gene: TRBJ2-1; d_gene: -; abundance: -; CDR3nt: TGTGCCAGCAGTCTAGGACTATTTTACAATGAGCAGTTCTTC; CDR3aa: CASSLGLFYNEQFF
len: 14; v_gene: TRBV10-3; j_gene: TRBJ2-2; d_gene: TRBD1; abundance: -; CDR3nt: TGTGCCATCAGGGGACAGGGGGCCACCGGGGAGCTGTTTTTT; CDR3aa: CAIRGQGATGELFF
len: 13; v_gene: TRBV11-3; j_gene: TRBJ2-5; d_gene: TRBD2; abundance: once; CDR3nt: TGTGCCAGCAGCCCTATCAGTGCGGGGGCCCAGTACTTC; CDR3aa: CASSPISAGAQYF
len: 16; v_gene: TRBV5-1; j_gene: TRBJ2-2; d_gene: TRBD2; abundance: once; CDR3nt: TGCGCCAGCGCCACGTTAGCGGGGGCGAACACCGGGGAGCTGTTTTTT; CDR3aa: CASATLAGANTGELFF
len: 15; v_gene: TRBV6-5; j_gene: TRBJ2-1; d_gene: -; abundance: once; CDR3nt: TGTGCCAGCAGTTACTCGAGGGTTGGGGTCAATGAGCAGTTCTTC; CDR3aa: CASSYSRVGVNEQFF
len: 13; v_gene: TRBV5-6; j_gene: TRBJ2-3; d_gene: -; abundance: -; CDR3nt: TGTGCCAGCAGCTTACCCGGGGCGGGTACGCAGTATTTT; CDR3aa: CASSLPGAGTQYF
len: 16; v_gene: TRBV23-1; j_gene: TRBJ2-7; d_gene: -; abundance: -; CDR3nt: TGCGCCAGCAGTCAATCGATGGTCACAGGGCCCTGTGAGCAGTACTTC; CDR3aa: CASSQSMVTGPCEQYF
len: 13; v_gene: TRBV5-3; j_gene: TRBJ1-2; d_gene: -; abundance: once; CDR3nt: TGTGCCAGAAGTATAACAGGGAACTATGGCTACACCTTC; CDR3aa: CARSITGNYGYTF
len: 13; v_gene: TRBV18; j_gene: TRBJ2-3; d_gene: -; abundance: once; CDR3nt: TGTGCCAGCTCATTCGCTAGCACAGATACGCAGTATTTT; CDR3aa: CASSFASTDTQYF
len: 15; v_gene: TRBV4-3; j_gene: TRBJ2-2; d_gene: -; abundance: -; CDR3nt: TGCGCCAGCAGCCAAGCGGGGAGTTACACCGGGGAGCTGTTTTTT; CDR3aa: CASSQAGSYTGELFF
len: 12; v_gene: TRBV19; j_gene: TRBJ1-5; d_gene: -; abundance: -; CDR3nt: TGTGCCAGTAGTATAGATGTTTCGCCCCAGCATTTT; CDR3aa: CASSIDVSPQHF
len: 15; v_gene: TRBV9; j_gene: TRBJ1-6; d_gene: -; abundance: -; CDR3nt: TGTGCCAGCAGCCGAAGGACCCAGTCGAATTCACCCCTCCACTTT; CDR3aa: CASSRRTQSNSPLHF
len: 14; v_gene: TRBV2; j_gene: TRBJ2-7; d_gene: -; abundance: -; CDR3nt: TGTGCCAGCAGTACCAAATGGCAGTCGGGGGAGCAGTACTTC; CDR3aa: CASSTKWQSGEQYF
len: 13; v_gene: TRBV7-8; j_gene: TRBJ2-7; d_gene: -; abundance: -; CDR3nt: TGTGCCAGCAGCTTCGATGCACCGGGCGAGCAGTACTTC; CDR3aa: CASSFDAPGEQYF
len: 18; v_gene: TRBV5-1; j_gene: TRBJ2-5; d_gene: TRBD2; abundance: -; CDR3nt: TGCGCCAGCAGCTCCATCTCCGTCGGGAGGGGCGCTCAAGAGACCCAGTACTTC; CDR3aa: CASSSISVGRGAQETQYF
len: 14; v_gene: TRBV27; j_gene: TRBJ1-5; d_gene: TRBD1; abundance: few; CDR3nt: TGTGCCAGCAGTCTCAGGGGGGCGCGTCAGCCCCAGCATTTT; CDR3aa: CASSLRGARQPQHF
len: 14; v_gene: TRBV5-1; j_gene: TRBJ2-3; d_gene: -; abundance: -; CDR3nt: TGCGCCAGCAGGCTAGGGGGGAGCACAGATACGCAGTATTTT; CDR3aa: CASRLGGSTDTQYF
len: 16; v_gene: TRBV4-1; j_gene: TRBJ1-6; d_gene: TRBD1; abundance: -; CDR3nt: TGCGCCAGCACCGCAGCCTTACAGGGGTCTAATTCACCCCTCCACTTT; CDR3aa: CASTAALQGSNSPLHF
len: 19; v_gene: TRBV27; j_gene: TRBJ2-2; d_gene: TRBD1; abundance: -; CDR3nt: TGTGCCAGCAGTTTATCGCCCCTCAGTTGGGACAGGGATACCGGGGAGCTGTTTTTT; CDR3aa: CASSLSPLSWDRDTGELFF
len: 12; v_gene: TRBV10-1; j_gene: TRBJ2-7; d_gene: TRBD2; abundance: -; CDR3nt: TGCGCCAGCAGTGAGCCGGGGGGGAGCCAGTACTTC; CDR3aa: CASSEPGGSQYF
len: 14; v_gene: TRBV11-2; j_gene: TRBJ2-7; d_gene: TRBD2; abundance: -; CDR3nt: TGTGCCAGCAGCCTTGGGCGGGAGGGCTACGAGCAGTACTTC; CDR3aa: CASSLGREGYEQYF
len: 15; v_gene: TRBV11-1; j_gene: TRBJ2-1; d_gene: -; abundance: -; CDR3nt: TGTGCCAGCAGCATATTATCGAGCTCCTACAATGAGCAGTTCTTC; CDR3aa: CASSILSSSYNEQFF
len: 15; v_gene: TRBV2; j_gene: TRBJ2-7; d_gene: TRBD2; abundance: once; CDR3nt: TGTGCCAGCAGGGCAAATAGCGGGGGGGGCTACGAGCAGTACTTC; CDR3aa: CASRANSGGGYEQYF
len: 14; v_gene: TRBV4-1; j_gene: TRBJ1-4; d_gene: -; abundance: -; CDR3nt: TGCGCCAGCAGCCAGGGAGGGGGTGGTGAAAAACTGTTTTTT; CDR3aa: CASSQGGGGEKLFF
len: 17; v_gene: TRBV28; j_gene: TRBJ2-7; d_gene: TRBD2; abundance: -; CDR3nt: TGTGCCAGCCAAAGGCAGGCTTCGTGGGAGGGCCGAGGCGAGCAGTACTTC; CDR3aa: CASQRQASWEGRGEQYF
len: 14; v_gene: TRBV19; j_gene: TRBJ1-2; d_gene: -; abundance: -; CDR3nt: TGTGCCAGTAGTATAGGGGATATCGACTATGGCTACACCTTC; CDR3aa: CASSIGDIDYGYTF
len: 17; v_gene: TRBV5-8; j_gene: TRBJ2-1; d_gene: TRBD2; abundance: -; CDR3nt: TGTGCCAGCAGCTCCCCCAGCGGGAGTCGTGCCTACAATGAGCAGTTCTTC; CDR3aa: CASSSPSGSRAYNEQFF
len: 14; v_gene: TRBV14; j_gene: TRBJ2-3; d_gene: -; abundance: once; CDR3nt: TGTGCCAGCAGCCTCCAAGGGGCCACAGATACGCAGTATTTT; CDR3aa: CASSLQGATDTQYF
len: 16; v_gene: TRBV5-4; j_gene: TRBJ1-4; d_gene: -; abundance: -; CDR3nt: TGTGCCAGCAGCAGGTCCGGGGCGGCTATTGGGGAAAAACTGTTTTTT; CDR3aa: CASSRSGAAIGEKLFF
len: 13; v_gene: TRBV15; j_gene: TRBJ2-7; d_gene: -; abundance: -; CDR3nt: TGTGCCACCAGCCGACAGCAGGGGTACGAGCAGTACTTC; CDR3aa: CATSRQQGYEQYF
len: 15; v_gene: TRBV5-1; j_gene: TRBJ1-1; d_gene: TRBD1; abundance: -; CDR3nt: TGCGCCAGCAGCCTGCAGACAGGGGGCAACACTGAAGCTTTCTTT; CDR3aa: CASSLQTGGNTEAFF
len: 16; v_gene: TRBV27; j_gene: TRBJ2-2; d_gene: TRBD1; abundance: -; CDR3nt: TGTGCCAGCAAACGGGGACAGGGGATTAATGGCGGGGAGCTGTTTTTT; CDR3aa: CASKRGQGINGGELFF
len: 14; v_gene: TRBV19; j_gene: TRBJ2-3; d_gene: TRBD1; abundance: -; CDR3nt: TGTGCCAGTAGTACCGGACAGGGGAAAGATACGCAGTATTTT; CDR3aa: CASSTGQGKDTQYF
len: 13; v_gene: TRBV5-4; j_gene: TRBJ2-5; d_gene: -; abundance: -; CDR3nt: TGTGCCAGCAGCTTGGTCGGAGCGGAGACCCAGTACTTC; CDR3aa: CASSLVGAETQYF
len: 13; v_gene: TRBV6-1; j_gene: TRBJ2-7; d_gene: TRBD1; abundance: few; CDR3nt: TGTGCCAGCAGAATGGGACAGGTGTACGAGCAGTACTTC; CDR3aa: CASRMGQVYEQYF
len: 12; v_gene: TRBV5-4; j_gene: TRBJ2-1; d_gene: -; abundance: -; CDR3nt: TGTGCCAGCAGTTCCCGGAGCGGTGAGCAGTTCTTC; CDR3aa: CASSSRSGEQFF
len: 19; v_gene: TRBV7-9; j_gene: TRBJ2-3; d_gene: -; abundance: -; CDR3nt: TGTGCCAGCAGCCCAGGGGCCCGGGGGTCTCAGCTCCGCACAGATACGCAGTATTTT; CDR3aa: CASSPGARGSQLRTDTQYF
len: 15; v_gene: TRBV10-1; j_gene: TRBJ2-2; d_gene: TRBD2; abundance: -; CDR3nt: TGCGCCAGCAGTGATAACTTCGGGGGGACCGGGGAGCTGTTTTTT; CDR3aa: CASSDNFGGTGELFF
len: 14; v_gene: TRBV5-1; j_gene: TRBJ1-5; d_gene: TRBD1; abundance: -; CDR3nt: TGCGCCAGCAGCGCGGGACAGGGGAATCAGCCCCAGCATTTT; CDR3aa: CASSAGQGNQPQHF
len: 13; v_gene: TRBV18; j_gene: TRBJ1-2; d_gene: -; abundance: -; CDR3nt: TGTGCCAGCTCACCGAACAGTGCGTATGGCTACACCTTC; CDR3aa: CASSPNSAYGYTF
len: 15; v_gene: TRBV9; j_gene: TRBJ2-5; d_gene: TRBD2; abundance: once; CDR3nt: TGTGCCAGCAGCCCCCGGACTAGCGGAGCCGGGGAGCAGTACTTC; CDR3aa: CASSPRTSGAGEQYF
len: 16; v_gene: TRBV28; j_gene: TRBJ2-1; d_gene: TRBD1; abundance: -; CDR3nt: TGTGCCAGCCCAGATAGAGACAGGGGAACGGGCAATGAGCAGTTCTTC; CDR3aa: CASPDRDRGTGNEQFF
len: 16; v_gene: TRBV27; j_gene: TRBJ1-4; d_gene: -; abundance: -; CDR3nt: TGTGCCAGCAGTTCTGGGGCCCAGGTATCTAATGAAAAACTGTTTTTT; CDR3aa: CASSSGAQVSNEKLFF